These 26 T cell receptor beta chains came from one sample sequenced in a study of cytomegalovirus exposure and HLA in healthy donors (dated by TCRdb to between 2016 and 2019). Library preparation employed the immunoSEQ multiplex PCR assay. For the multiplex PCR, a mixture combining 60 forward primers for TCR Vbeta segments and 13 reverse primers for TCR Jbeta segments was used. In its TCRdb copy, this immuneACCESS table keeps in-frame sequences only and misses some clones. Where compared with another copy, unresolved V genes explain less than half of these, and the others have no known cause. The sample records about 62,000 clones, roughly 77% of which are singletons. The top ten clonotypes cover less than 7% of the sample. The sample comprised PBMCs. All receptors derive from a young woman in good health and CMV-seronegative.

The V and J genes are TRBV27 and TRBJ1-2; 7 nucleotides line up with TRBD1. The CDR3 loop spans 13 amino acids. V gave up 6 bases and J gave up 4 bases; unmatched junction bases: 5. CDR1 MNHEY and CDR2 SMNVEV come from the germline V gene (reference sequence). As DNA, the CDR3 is TGTGCCAGCAGCCTCGGGACAGCCTATGGCTACACCTTC. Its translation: CASSLGTAYGYTF.

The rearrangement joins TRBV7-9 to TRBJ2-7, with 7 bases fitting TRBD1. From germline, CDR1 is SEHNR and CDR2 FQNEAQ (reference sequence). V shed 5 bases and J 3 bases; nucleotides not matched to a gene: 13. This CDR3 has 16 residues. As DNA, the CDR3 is TGTGCCAGCAGCCCCAGCAGTGCGACAGGGAACTACGAGCAGTACTTC. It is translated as CASSPSSATGNYEQYF.

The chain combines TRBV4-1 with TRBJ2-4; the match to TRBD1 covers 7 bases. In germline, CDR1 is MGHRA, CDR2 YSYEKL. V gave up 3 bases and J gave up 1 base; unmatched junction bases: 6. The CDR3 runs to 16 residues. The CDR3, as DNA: TGCGCCAGCAGCCAGGCGACAGGGTTGGCCAAAAACATTCAGTACTTC. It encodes CASSQATGLAKNIQYF.

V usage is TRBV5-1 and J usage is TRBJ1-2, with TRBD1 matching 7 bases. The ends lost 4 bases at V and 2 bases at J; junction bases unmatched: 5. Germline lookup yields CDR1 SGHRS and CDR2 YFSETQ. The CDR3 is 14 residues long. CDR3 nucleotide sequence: TGCGCCAGCAGCCCGCGGGACAGAAACTATGGCTACACCTTC. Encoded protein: CASSPRDRNYGYTF.

For the CDR3, the DNA is TGTGCCAGCAGCGTGACTAGCCCACACTACGAGCAGTACTTC. It is translated as CASSVTSPHYEQYF. The chain has TRBV27 and TRBJ2-7; TRBD2 matches at 7 bases. This CDR3 has 14 amino acids. Germline V lookup: CDR1 MNHEY, CDR2 SMNVEV (reference sequence). Germline trimming cut 6 bases from V and 3 bases from J; bases unmatched to any gene: 8.

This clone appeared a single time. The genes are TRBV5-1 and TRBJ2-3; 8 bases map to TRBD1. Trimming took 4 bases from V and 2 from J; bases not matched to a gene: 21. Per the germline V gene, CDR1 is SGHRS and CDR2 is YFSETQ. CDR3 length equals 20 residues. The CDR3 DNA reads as TGCGCCAGCAGCACCGGGACAGGAGGAGGCCAATGGACCTACACAGATACGCAGTATTTT. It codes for CASSTGTGGGQWTYTDTQYF.

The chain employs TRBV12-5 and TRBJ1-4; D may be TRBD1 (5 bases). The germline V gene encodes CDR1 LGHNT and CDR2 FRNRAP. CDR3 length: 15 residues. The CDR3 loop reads CAPVTERQTRGKLFF. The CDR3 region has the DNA TGTGCCCCGGTTACCGAGCGACAGACCCGAGGAAAACTGTTTTTT.

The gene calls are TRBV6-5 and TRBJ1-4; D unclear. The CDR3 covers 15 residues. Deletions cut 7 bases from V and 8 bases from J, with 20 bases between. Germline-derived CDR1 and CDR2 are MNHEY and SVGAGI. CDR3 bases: TGTGCCAGCAAGGGAGGCAGTAGGGTAGGGGAAAAACTGTTTTTT. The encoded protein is CASKGGSRVGEKLFF.

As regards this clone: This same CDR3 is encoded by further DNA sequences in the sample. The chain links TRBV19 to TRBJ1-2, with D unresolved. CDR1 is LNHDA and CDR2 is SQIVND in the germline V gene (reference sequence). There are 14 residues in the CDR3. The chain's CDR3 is CASCKEKAAYGYTF. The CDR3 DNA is TGTGCTAGTTGTAAAGAGAAGGCGGCCTACGGCTACACCTTC.

The CDR3 nucleotides are TGTGCCTGGGGCCGGGACAACCAAGAGACCCAGTACTTC. Translating it yields CAWGRDNQETQYF. The V gene is TRBV30, the J gene TRBJ2-5, with a tentative D call TRBD1 (6 bases). V gave up 5 bases and J gave up 0 bases, with 10 bases separating them. The CDR3 consists of 13 residues. The germline V gene encodes CDR1 GTSNPN and CDR2 SVGIG (reference sequence).

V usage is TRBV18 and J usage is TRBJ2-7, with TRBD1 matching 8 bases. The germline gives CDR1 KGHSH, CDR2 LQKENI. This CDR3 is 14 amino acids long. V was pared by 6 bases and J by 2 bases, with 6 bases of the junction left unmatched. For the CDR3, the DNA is TGTGCCAGCTCCACCCGGACAGGGACCTACGAGCAGTACGTC. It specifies CASSTRTGTYEQYV.

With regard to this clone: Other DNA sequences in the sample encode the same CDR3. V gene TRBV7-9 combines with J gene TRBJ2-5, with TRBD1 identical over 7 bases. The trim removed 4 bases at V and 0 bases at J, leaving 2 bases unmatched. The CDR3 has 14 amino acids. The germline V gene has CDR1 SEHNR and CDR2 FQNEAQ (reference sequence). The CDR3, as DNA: TGTGCCAGCAGCTCACAGGGGTACCAAGAGACCCAGTACTTC. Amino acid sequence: CASSSQGYQETQYF.

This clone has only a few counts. The CDR3 loop reads CASSDAGLAGSLYNEQFF. The CDR3 bases are TGTGCCAGCTCAGATGCTGGACTAGCGGGCTCTTTGTACAATGAGCAGTTCTTC. The rearrangement links TRBV18 to TRBJ2-1; 11 nucleotides agree with TRBD2. Germline values: CDR1 KGHSH, CDR2 LQKENI. The ends lost 5 bases at V and 4 bases at J; junction bases unmatched: 13. This CDR3 has 18 residues.

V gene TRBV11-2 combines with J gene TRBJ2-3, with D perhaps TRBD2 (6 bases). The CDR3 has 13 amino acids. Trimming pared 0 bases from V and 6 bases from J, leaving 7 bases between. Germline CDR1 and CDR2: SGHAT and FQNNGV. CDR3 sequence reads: CASSLDRGDTQYF. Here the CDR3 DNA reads TGTGCCAGCAGCTTAGACCGGGGGGATACGCAGTATTTT.

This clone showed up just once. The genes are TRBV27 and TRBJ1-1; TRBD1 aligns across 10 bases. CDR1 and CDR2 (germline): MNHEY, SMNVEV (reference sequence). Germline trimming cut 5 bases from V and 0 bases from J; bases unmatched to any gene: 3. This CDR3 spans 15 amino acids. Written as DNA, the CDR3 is TGTGCCAGCAGTGACAGGGGGCTTATGAACACTGAAGCTTTCTTT. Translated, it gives CASSDRGLMNTEAFF.

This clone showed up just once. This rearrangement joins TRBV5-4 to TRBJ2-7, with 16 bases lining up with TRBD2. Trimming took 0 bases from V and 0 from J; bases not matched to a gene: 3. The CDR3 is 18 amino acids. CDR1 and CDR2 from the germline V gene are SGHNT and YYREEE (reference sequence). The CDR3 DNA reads TGTGCCAGCAGCTTGGCGGGACTAGCGGGAGGGAGCTCCTACGAGCAGTACGTC. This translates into CASSLAGLAGGSSYEQYV.

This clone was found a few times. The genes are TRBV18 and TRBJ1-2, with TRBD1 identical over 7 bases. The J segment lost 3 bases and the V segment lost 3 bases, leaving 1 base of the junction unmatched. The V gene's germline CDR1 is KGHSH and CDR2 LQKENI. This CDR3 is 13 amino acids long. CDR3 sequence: CASSPGQHYGYTF. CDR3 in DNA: TGTGCCAGCTCACCGGGACAGCACTATGGCTACACCTTC.

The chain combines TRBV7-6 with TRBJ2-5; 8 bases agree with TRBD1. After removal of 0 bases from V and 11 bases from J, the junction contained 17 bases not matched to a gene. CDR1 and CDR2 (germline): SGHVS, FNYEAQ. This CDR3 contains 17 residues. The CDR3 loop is CASSLAFSGQGAGEQYF. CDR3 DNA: TGTGCCAGCAGCTTAGCTTTCTCGGGCCAGGGGGCTGGGGAGCAGTACTTC.

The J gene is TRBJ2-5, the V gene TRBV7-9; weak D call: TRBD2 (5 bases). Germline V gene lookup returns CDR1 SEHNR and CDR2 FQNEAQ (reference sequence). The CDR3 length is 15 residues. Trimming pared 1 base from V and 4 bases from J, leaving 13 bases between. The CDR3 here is CASSLGGLLGETQYF. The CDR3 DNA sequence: TGTGCCAGCAGCTTAGGAGGGTTACTTGGAGAGACCCAGTACTTC.

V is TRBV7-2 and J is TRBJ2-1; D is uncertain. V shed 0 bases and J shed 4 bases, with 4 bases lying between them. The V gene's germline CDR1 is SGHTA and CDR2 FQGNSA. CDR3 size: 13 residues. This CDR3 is CASSLAVYNEQFF. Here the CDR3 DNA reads TGTGCCAGCAGCTTAGCCGTTTACAATGAGCAGTTCTTC.

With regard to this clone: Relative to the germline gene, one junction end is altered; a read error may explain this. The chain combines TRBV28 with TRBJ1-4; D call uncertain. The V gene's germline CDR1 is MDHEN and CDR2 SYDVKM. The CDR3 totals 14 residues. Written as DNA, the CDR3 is TGTGTCAGCAGTTTTGGCAGGATTAATGAAAAACTGTTTTTT. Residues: CVSSFGRINEKLFF. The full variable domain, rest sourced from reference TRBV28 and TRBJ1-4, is DVKVTQSSRYLVKRTGEKVFLECVQDMDHENMFWYRQDPGLGLRLIYFSYDVKMKEKGDIPEGYSVSREKKERFSLILESASTNQTSMYLCVSSFGRINEKLFFGSGTQLSVL.

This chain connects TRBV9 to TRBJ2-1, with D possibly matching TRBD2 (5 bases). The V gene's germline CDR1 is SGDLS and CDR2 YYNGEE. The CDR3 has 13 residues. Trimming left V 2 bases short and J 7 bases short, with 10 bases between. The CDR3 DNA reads TGTGCCAGCAGCGTCGACCGGGGAAATGAGCAGTTCTTC. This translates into CASSVDRGNEQFF.

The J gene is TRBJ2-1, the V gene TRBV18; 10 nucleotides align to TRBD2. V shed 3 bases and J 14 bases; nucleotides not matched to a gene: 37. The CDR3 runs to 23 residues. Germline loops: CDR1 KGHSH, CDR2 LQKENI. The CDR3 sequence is CASSPLGIAGGPQHTARDMVEFF. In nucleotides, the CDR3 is TGTGCCAGCTCACCCCTCGGAATAGCGGGAGGCCCACAACATACCGCGCGAGACATGGTAGAGTTCTTC.

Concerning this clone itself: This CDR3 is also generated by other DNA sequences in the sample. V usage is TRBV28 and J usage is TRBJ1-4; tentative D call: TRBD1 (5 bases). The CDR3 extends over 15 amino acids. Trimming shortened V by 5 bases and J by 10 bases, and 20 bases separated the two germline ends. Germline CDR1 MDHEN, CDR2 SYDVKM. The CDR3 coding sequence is TGTGCCAGCAGTCCCAGCATGGGGGGGTTGGGAAAACTGTTTTTT. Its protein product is CASSPSMGGLGKLFF.

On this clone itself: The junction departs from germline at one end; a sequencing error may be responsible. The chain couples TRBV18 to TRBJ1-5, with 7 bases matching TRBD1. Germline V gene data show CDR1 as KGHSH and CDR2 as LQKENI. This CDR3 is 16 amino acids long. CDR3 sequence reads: CASSPRGPPEGQPQNF. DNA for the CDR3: TGTGCCAGCTCACCTAGGGGGCCCCCCGAAGGTCAGCCCCAGAATTTT.

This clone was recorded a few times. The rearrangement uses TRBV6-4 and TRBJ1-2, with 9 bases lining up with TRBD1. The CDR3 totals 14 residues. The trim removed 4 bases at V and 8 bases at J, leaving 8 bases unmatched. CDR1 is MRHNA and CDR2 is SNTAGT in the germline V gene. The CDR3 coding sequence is TGTGCCAGCAGTGCCTCCGGGACAGGGCAGGGCTACACCTTC. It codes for CASSASGTGQGYTF.